The 23 T cell receptor beta chains given below trace back to one sample, sequenced in a study of response to subunit inactivated influenza vaccine. One entry per CDR3 protein results from TCRdb running MiXCR on the RT-PCR reads. The data contain about 780,000 distinct CDR3 sequences, 15% to 20% of them singletons. Specimen: PBMCs from blood, collected 4 to 6 days after vaccination. The receptors were gathered from a man in his fifties or sixties who received an inactivated influenza vaccine.

This clonotype was seen a few times. This chain connects TRBV5-1 to TRBJ1-1; 7 nucleotides agree with TRBD1. The length of the CDR3 is 15 residues. V lost 4 bases to trimming and J lost 1 base; unmatched junction nucleotides: 7. Germline V lookup: CDR1 SGHRS, CDR2 YFSETQ. CDR3 in amino acids: CASSTNRGANTEAFF. The CDR3 DNA is TGCGCCAGCAGCACAAACAGGGGAGCGAACACTGAAGCTTTCTTT.

The table lists this clonotype with a few counts. The J gene is TRBJ2-3, the V gene TRBV6-5, with TRBD2 matching over 9 bases. CDR1 and CDR2 (germline): MNHEY, SVGAGI. V lost 2 bases and J lost 4; bases outside the gene matches: 16. The CDR3 loop spans 19 amino acids. The CDR3 loop reads CASSYRGLVAGALADTQYF. DNA of the CDR3: TGTGCCAGCAGTTACAGGGGCTTGGTAGCGGGAGCCTTGGCAGATACGCAGTATTTT.

There are many counts of this clonotype. CDR3 residues: CASSLRGGSTYNEQFF. The DNA of the CDR3 is TGTGCCAGCAGCTTAAGGGGCGGGAGCACCTACAATGAGCAGTTCTTC. The chain employs TRBV7-3 and TRBJ2-1; 7 positions match TRBD2. The CDR3 consists of 16 residues. The trim removed 1 base at V and 2 bases at J, leaving 5 bases unmatched. The V gene's germline CDR1 is SGHTA and CDR2 FQGTGA.

There are a few counts of this clonotype. The rearrangement links TRBV20-1 to TRBJ2-1; 13 bases are a match to TRBD2. Trimming took 1 base from V and 0 from J; bases not matched to a gene: 0. The CDR3 is 16 residues long. Germline V gene lookup returns CDR1 DFQATT and CDR2 SNEGSKA (reference sequence). The CDR3 coding sequence is TGCAGTGCTAGAGGGACTAGCGGGGGCTCCTACAATGAGCAGTTCTTC. Its translation: CSARGTSGGSYNEQFF.

The chain links TRBV11-2 to TRBJ2-1, with TRBD2 as a possible D gene (5 bases). V dropped 1 base and J dropped 4 bases, with 17 bases sitting between them. The germline gives CDR1 SGHAT, CDR2 FQNNGV. This CDR3 is built from 17 residues. DNA of the CDR3: TGTGCCAGCAGCTTAGGTGTCGCCCGGGGATTTTACAATGAGCAGTTCTTC. Its protein product is CASSLGVARGFYNEQFF.

This chain joins TRBV4-1 and TRBJ2-1, with 7 bases identical to TRBD1. The V segment lost 3 bases and the J segment 5 bases; nucleotides outside the gene matches: 10. The CDR3 runs 16 residues. Per germline, CDR1 MGHRA and CDR2 YSYEKL. The CDR3 is CASSHPTGIRDNEQFF. CDR3 DNA sequence: TGCGCCAGCAGCCATCCGACAGGGATCCGGGACAATGAGCAGTTCTTC.

This clonotype appeared a few times. At one end the junction does not follow the germline gene, possibly because of a read error. The chain carries TRBV4-2 and TRBJ2-7; D is ambiguous. CDR1 is LGHNA, CDR2 YNFKEQ, per germline. This CDR3 comprises 16 residues. CDR3 in amino acids: CASRQDSSLAAYEQYF. CDR3 in DNA: TGTGCCAGCAGACAAGACTCCTCCCTCGCGGCCTACGAGCAGTACTTC.

This clonotype was counted many times. The rearrangement joins TRBV12-3 or TRBV12-4 to TRBJ2-1; a possible D gene is TRBD1 (5 bases). V lost 6 bases and J lost 4, with 13 bases in between. CDR3 length equals 14 residues. For the CDR3, the DNA is TGTGCCAGCAGGCCCCTGACAGAATACAATGAGCAGTTCTTC. It translates to CASRPLTEYNEQFF.

This clonotype was recorded a few times. The rearrangement joins TRBV10-3 to TRBJ2-7; 10 bases line up with TRBD2. The CDR3 extends over 15 amino acids. The V segment lost 0 bases and the J segment 8 bases; nucleotides outside the gene matches: 7. Germline CDR1 is ENHRY and CDR2 is SYGVKD. The CDR3 loop reads CAISESASGSYKQYF. The CDR3 DNA reads TGTGCCATCAGTGAGTCCGCTAGCGGGAGTTATAAGCAGTACTTC.

This clonotype has a handful of counts. The V gene is TRBV10-3, the J gene TRBJ2-6; 8 positions agree with TRBD1. CDR3 length: 16 amino acids. V dropped 4 bases and J dropped 2; count of bases not matched to a gene: 4. The germline V gene encodes CDR1 ENHRY and CDR2 SYGVKD. The CDR3 DNA sequence: TGTGCCATCAGTGTTCAGGGACAGGCTGGGGCCAACGTCCTGACTTTC. This gives the protein CAISVQGQAGANVLTF.

The chain uses TRBV6-1 and TRBJ2-6; D is ambiguous. The germline V gene has CDR1 MNHNS and CDR2 SASEGT. CDR3 length equals 16 residues. V was shortened by 2 bases and J by 0 bases, with 8 bases between the two germline ends. Here the CDR3 DNA reads TGTGCCAGCAGTGAATTTCTCAACTCTGGGGCCAACGTCCTGACTTTC. It codes for CASSEFLNSGANVLTF.

This clonotype was recorded at least ten times. The chain recombines TRBV20-1 with TRBJ1-6; D gene ambiguous. Per germline, CDR1 DFQATT and CDR2 SNEGSKA (reference sequence). The germline V and J ends were trimmed by 4 bases and 1 base, with 11 bases remaining between them. The CDR3 is 15 residues long. CDR3 nucleotide sequence: TGCAGTGCTACCTTTGGGAGGTCCTATAATTCACCCCTCCACTTT. Translating it yields CSATFGRSYNSPLHF.

This chain uses TRBV13 with TRBJ2-4; 8 bases match TRBD2. V shed 3 bases, J shed 0 bases, and the junction held 4 bases outside the gene matches. This CDR3 spans 16 amino acids. Germline V gene sequence: CDR1 PRHDT, CDR2 FYEKMQ (reference sequence). The CDR3 nucleotides read TGTGCCAGCAGCTTTCGGGGGGGAGAAGCCAAAAACATTCAGTACTTC. The encoded protein is CASSFRGGEAKNIQYF.

J is TRBJ2-7 and V is TRBV19; D remains unclear. Germline CDR1 LNHDA, CDR2 SQIVND (reference sequence). This CDR3 region has 14 residues. V was pared by 4 bases and J by 2 bases, with 12 bases between. This CDR3 is CASSNTAYTYEQYF. The CDR3 DNA reads as TGTGCCAGTAGTAACACCGCGTATACCTACGAGCAGTACTTC.

The chain uses TRBV15 and TRBJ1-2, with a weak D call TRBD1 (5 bases). The ends were cut back, 0 bases at V and 5 bases at J, with 7 bases in the middle. The CDR3 loop spans 13 amino acids. Germline V CDR1 and CDR2: LNHNV, YYDKDF (reference sequence). This CDR3 reads CATSREEGYGYTF. CDR3 nucleotides: TGTGCCACCAGCAGAGAAGAGGGGTATGGCTACACCTTC.

This clonotype was counted between two and nine times. The V call is TRBV7-2, the J call TRBJ2-2, with 10 bases that match TRBD2. This CDR3 has 15 residues. The V segment lost 3 bases and the J segment 7 bases; nucleotides outside the gene matches: 5. The V gene's germline CDR1 is SGHTA and CDR2 FQGNSA. The chain's CDR3 is CASSLASGGIGELFF. Written as DNA, the CDR3 is TGTGCCAGCAGCTTGGCTAGCGGGGGTATCGGGGAGCTGTTTTTT. The full variable domain, completed using reference TRBV7-2 and TRBJ2-2, is GAGVSQSPSNKVTEKGKDVELRCDPISGHTALYWYRQSLGQGLEFLIYFQGNSAPDKSGLPSDRFSAERTGGSVSTLTIQRTQQEDSAVYLCASSLASGGIGELFFGEGSRLTVL.

This clonotype has ten or more counts. The V gene is TRBV18, the J gene TRBJ2-3; possibly TRBD1 or TRBD2 for D (5 bases each). V shed 3 bases and J shed 7 bases, with 17 bases lying between them. Germline CDR1 and CDR2: KGHSH and LQKENI. This CDR3 is built from 15 residues. CDR3 sequence (DNA): TGTGCCAGCTCACCGACCCCCGGGACCGGGAATACGCAGTATTTT. It yields the protein CASSPTPGTGNTQYF.

V usage is TRBV12-3 or TRBV12-4 and J usage is TRBJ1-3, with D unclear. Trimming removed 2 bases at V and 0 bases at J, with 8 bases between. The CDR3 has 15 residues. CDR3 protein: CASSLSSFSGNTIYF. The DNA of the CDR3 is TGTGCCAGCAGTTTAAGTAGCTTCTCTGGAAACACCATATATTTT.

This clonotype was recorded a few times. J is TRBJ2-1 and V is TRBV12-3 or TRBV12-4, with a possible D match to TRBD2 (5 bases). Trimming removed 5 bases from V and 5 bases from J, with 16 bases in between. The CDR3 spans 15 residues. CDR3 nucleotides: TGTGCCAGCAGTGGGGTTCGGGGTGGTAACAATGAGCAGTTCTTC. Its protein product is CASSGVRGGNNEQFF.

Only one count was recorded for this clonotype. The chain links TRBV6-2 or TRBV6-3 to TRBJ2-3; no reliable D call. This CDR3 has 16 residues. The V end was cut by 5 bases, the J end by 4 bases, with 19 bases between. The germline V gene has CDR1 MNHEY and CDR2 SVGEGT. The CDR3 spells CASSNWASESPDTQYF. CDR3 bases: TGTGCCAGCAGTAACTGGGCTAGTGAGTCCCCAGATACGCAGTATTTT.

The chain recombines TRBV10-3 with TRBJ2-3; no clear D gene. Germline V gives CDR1 ENHRY, CDR2 SYGVKD. CDR3 size: 12 residues. Trimming took off 4 bases at V and 2 bases at J, with 4 bases between the two ends. The CDR3 reads CAISGHTDTQYF. CDR3 DNA sequence: TGTGCCATCAGTGGCCACACAGATACGCAGTATTTT.

The V gene is TRBV19, the J gene TRBJ1-5; 9 nucleotides line up with TRBD1. This CDR3 region has 13 residues. Germline CDR1 is LNHDA and CDR2 is SQIVND (reference sequence). The ends lost 9 bases at V and 6 bases at J; junction bases unmatched: 6. CDR3 bases: TGTGCCAGCAATTCGGACAGGGGTCAGCCCCAGCATTTT. Protein product: CASNSDRGQPQHF.

About this clonotype: One end of the junction does not line up with germline, which may come from a read error. The chain joins TRBV12-3 or TRBV12-4 to TRBJ2-6; weak D call: TRBD1 (6 bases). CDR3 length equals 17 residues. DNA for the CDR3: TGTGCCAGCAGGTTAGGGGGAGCAAACTCTGGGGCCAACGTCCTGACTTTC. This sequence encodes CASRLGGANSGANVLTF.